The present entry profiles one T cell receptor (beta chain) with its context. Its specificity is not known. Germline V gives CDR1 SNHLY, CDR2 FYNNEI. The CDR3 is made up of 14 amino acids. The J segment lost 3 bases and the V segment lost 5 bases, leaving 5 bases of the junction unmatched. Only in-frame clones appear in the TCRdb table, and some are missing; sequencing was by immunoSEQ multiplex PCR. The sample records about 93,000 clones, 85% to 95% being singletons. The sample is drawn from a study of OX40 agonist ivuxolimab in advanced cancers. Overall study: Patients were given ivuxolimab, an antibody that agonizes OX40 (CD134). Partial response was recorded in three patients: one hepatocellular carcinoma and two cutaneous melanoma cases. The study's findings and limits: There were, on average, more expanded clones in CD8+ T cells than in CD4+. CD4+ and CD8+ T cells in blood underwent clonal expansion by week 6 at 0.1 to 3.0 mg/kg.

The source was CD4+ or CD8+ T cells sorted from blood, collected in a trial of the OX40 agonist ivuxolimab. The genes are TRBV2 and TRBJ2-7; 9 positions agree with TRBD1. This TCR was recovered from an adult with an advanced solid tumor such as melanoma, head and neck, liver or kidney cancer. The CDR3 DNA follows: TGTGCCAGCAGTCAGGACAGGGGTTTCTACGAGCAGTACTTC. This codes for CASSQDRGFYEQYF.